The TCR beta chain described here comes from a study of T cells in Graves' hyperthyroidism and ophthalmopathy. About the research overall: Peripheral blood sampling occurred at initial diagnosis, before any treatment. Notes on the study in general: Researchers found most expanded thyroid clonotypes above 0.001 in blood as well.

Germline V gene data show CDR1 as LNHDA and CDR2 as SQIVND (reference sequence). The CDR3 loop spans 15 amino acids. As for this clonotype: Its specificity is not known. This may arise from a read error, as a much more abundant clone is one base away.

Patients showing uncontrolled infection, other autoimmune disease, pregnancy or lactation were ineligible. The investigators amplified TCR beta CDR3 regions from RNA transcripts. First-round RT-PCR with HTBI primers amplified the TCR CDR3 region. MiXCR, applied by TCRdb to the multiplex PCR reads, yields one record per CDR3 protein. The data contain 530,000 or so distinct CDR3 sequences, 24% of them singletons. The sample consisted of blood. The V call is TRBV19, the J call TRBJ2-7, with 7 nucleotides matching TRBD1. This clonotype originated in a woman aged 25 to 39 with Graves' ophthalmopathy. The CDR3 DNA reads TGTACCAGTAGGAGGAGTCAGGGGGTAATCTACGAGCAGTACTTC. It encodes CTSRRSQGVIYEQYF. The full variable domain, in which reference TRBV19 and TRBJ2-7 provide the parts outside the CDR3, is DGGITQSPKYLFRKEGQNVTLSCEQNLNHDAMYWYRQDPGQGLRLIYYSQIVNDFQKGDIAEGYSVSREKKESFPLTVTSAQKNPTAFYLCTSRRSQGVIYEQYFGPGTRLTVT.